This note documents a single T cell receptor (beta chain) sequence. Its antigen is still unknown. This CDR3 comprises 16 residues. V was clipped by 5 bases and J by 6 bases; unmatched bases: 5. CDR1 is SEHNR, CDR2 FQNEAQ, per germline (reference sequence). The source of the sample is a study of PD-L1 blockade in urothelial cancer. Notes on the study in general: Durable-benefit cases showed more tumor-associated blood clone expansion at 3 weeks. Below-median TCR clonality that was measured in pretreatment blood predicted better survival.

Templates that were synthetic TCR analogs were spiked into each PCR. Using immunoSEQ multiplex PCR, the repertoire was profiled, and TCRdb retains in-frame clones only, with some absent. This table holds 50,000 to 55,000 clones, 85% to 90% found once. Documented time point: pretreatment peripheral blood. Locally advanced or metastatic urothelial carcinoma affected the patients. The source of this sequence is a man aged 60 to 69 with urothelial cancer. This specimen consisted of PBMCs, obtained around atezolizumab (anti-PD-L1) treatment. This sequence joins TRBV7-9 and TRBJ2-3, with 16 bases matching TRBD2. The DNA of the CDR3 is TGTGCCAGCAGCCTGGGACTAGCGGGGGGGCCGGATACGCAGTATTTT. Its translation: CASSLGLAGGPDTQYF.